This T cell receptor beta chain is from a study of blood T cells in healthy people across ages. This clonotype was seen a few times. The antigen remains undetermined. About 10 milliliters of peripheral blood were drawn from each donor into EDTA-treated tubes. Findings and limits, study-wide: Per million T cells, TCR beta diversity dropped roughly linearly as age increased. PBMCs left unsorted prevented a conclusive naive versus antigen-experienced comparison.

Primed by a sample-barcoded 5' primer and a J-beta primer mix, a second PCR proceeded for about 6 to 11 cycles. Each cDNA molecule, via a template-switch adaptor with 12 random nucleotides, was tagged. TCRdb itself ran the 5' RACE reads through MiXCR, one entry per CDR3 protein. The sample holds approximately 900,000 distinct CDR3 sequences, about 44% seen once. Sequencing input: blood. The source is a man aged 25 to 40 in good health.

The CDR3 is CASSLARGPSYNEQFF. In DNA, the CDR3 is TGTGCCAGCAGCTTAGCTCGGGGCCCCTCCTACAATGAGCAGTTCTTC. The chain is built from TRBV7-9 and TRBJ2-1, with D perhaps matching TRBD1 or TRBD2 (5 bases each). Germline loops: CDR1 SEHNR, CDR2 FQNEAQ (reference sequence). Trimming removed 0 bases from V and 0 bases from J, with 9 bases in between. The CDR3 is made up of 16 amino acids.